These 21 T cell receptor beta chains originate from one sample sequenced in a study of blood T cells in healthy people across ages. A second PCR of 7 to 11 cycles used a sample-barcoded 5' primer and a J-beta primer mix. TCRdb re-called the 5' RACE reads through MiXCR, storing one row per CDR3 protein. This sample has 590,000 or so distinct CDR3 sequences, with 25% to 30% found just once. Sequenced sample: blood. The receptors derive from a woman of 80 years or more in good health.

Turning to this clonotype: It may be a read error: a sequence one base away is much more abundant. The V gene is TRBV6-4, the J gene TRBJ2-1, with D tentatively TRBD2 (5 bases). Germline V CDR1 and CDR2: MRHNA, SNTAGT. V was pared by 6 bases and J by 13 bases, with 19 bases between. The CDR3 has 13 residues. The CDR3 reads CASRELDSETQFF. Written as DNA, the CDR3 is TGTGCCAGCAGGGAACTAGACTCTGAGACCCAGTTCTTC.

This clonotype was seen ten or more times. The chain links TRBV6-2 or TRBV6-3 to TRBJ2-5; tentatively, D is TRBD1 (6 bases). Germline loops: CDR1 MNHEY, CDR2 SVGEGT. Trimming removed 6 bases at V and 6 bases at J, with 14 bases between. The CDR3 loop spans 13 amino acids. DNA of the CDR3: TGTGCCAGCAGCGTACAGGGAAGACAGACCCAGTACTTC. It is translated as CASSVQGRQTQYF.

This clonotype was recorded at least ten times. V and J are TRBV3-1 and TRBJ2-7; D perhaps matches TRBD1 (6 bases). This CDR3 has 14 amino acids. Trimming pared 3 bases from V and 3 bases from J, leaving 12 bases between. CDR1 and CDR2 (germline): LGHDT, YNNKEL (reference sequence). CDR3 in amino acids: CASSHLHRDYEQYF. CDR3 bases: TGTGCCAGCAGCCACCTACACAGGGACTACGAGCAGTACTTC.

Ten or more counts support this clonotype. The CDR3 coding sequence is TGCAGTGCTCACAGGGGAATGGACGAGCAGTACTTC. Translating gives CSAHRGMDEQYF. V gene TRBV29-1 combines with J gene TRBJ2-7; TRBD1 agrees at 7 bases. The CDR3 length is 12 residues. Germline CDR1 SQVTM, CDR2 ANQGSEA.

This clonotype is a singleton in its sample. The chain couples TRBV30 to TRBJ2-2; D uncertain. Germline V gene lookup returns CDR1 GTSNPN and CDR2 SVGIG (reference sequence). The CDR3 runs 13 residues. The CDR3: CAKGGHHTGELFF. The DNA of the CDR3 is TGTGCAAAGGGTGGGCACCACACCGGGGAGCTGTTTTTT.

This clonotype was seen ten or more times. The V and J genes are TRBV6-6 and TRBJ2-2; D remains unclear. Trimming pared 0 bases from V and 7 bases from J, leaving 6 bases between. The CDR3 sequence is 13 residues long. Germline V lookup: CDR1 MNHNY, CDR2 SVGAGI (reference sequence). In nucleotides, the CDR3 is TGTGCCAGCAGTTACTCGGGTGGCGGGGAGCTGTTTTTT. Amino acids: CASSYSGGGELFF.

This clonotype has a handful of counts. This sequence joins TRBV30 and TRBJ1-1; D may be TRBD1 (5 bases). The germline V and J ends were trimmed by 3 bases and 3 bases, with 11 bases remaining between them. This CDR3 region has 13 residues. The germline CDR1 and CDR2 sequences are GTSNPN and SVGIG (reference sequence). CDR3 nucleotides: TGTGCCTGGAGAGGCAGGGAGGACACTGAAGCTTTCTTT. Encoded protein: CAWRGREDTEAFF.

This clonotype was counted ten times or more. This chain connects TRBV20-1 to TRBJ2-5; 13 positions match TRBD2. The length of the CDR3 is 15 residues. The germline gives CDR1 DFQATT, CDR2 SNEGSKA (reference sequence). After removal of 1 base from V and 3 bases from J, the junction contained 2 bases not matched to a gene. This chain's CDR3 is CSARVGTSGKETQYF. In DNA, the CDR3 is TGCAGTGCTAGAGTAGGGACTAGCGGGAAAGAGACCCAGTACTTC.

The chain joins TRBV4-2 to TRBJ2-1, with D perhaps matching TRBD1 or TRBD2 (5 bases each). With 2 bases removed from V and 3 bases from J, the gap between germline ends came to 11 bases. CDR1 and CDR2 (germline): LGHNA, YNFKEQ. This CDR3 has 15 amino acids. This chain's CDR3 is CASSQIRGDYNEQFF. For the CDR3, the DNA is TGTGCCAGCAGCCAAATCCGGGGCGACTACAATGAGCAGTTCTTC.

This chain connects TRBV4-3 to TRBJ2-3, with 11 bases aligning to TRBD2. With 2 bases clipped from V and 4 bases from J, the junction kept 5 bases outside the gene matches. The CDR3 loop spans 16 amino acids. CDR1 is LGHNA and CDR2 is YSLEER in the germline V gene. The DNA for the CDR3 is TGCGCCAGCAGCCAACCTGGACTAGCGGGCGCAGATACGCAGTATTTT. Amino acid sequence: CASSQPGLAGADTQYF.

This clonotype has only a few counts. J is TRBJ1-2 and V is TRBV3-1, with D uncertain. Germline CDR1 LGHDT, CDR2 YNNKEL (reference sequence). The CDR3 contains 14 residues. The V and J ends lost 0 bases and 8 bases respectively, with 13 bases between them. For the CDR3, the DNA is TGTGCCAGCAGCCAAGATCGGAGGGTTGCCGGCTACACCTTC. Its translation: CASSQDRRVAGYTF.

This clonotype has ten or more counts. V usage is TRBV5-5 and J usage is TRBJ2-7; D is unclear. The germline CDR1 and CDR2 sequences are SGHKS and YYEKEE (reference sequence). Trimming took off 4 bases at V and 7 bases at J, with 24 bases between the two ends. This CDR3 contains 16 residues. The CDR3 DNA reads TGTGCCAGCAGCCAGAAGATATCCGATCCCTTGGGTGAGCAGTACTTC. Its translation is CASSQKISDPLGEQYF. The complete variable domain, with remaining parts taken from reference TRBV5-5 and TRBJ2-7, reads DAGVTQSPTHLIKTRGQQVTLRCSPISGHKSVSWYQQVLGQGPQFIFQYYEKEERGRGNFPDRFSARQFPNYSSELNVNALLLGDSALYLCASSQKISDPLGEQYFGPGTRLTVT.

Note on this clonotype: This may stem from a read error, because a much larger clone lies one nucleotide away. The chain uses TRBV7-2 and TRBJ2-1, with 8 bases that match TRBD1. The CDR3 covers 18 residues. V shed 5 bases and J 1 base; nucleotides not matched to a gene: 13. The germline V gene encodes CDR1 SGHTA and CDR2 FQGNSA. The CDR3 sequence: CASSPTTSRGQSYNEQFF. The CDR3 bases are TGTGCCAGCAGCCCCACCACCTCCAGGGGGCAATCCTACAATGAGCAGTTCTTC.

Ten or more counts support this clonotype. The chain is built from TRBV28 and TRBJ1-5; no clear D. Per the germline V gene, CDR1 is MDHEN and CDR2 is SYDVKM. V lost 7 bases and J lost 0, with 13 bases in between. This CDR3 comprises 15 residues. The CDR3 reads CASKRQQNSNQPQHF. The CDR3 nucleotides read TGTGCCAGCAAGCGGCAGCAAAATAGCAATCAGCCCCAGCATTTT.

There are many counts of this clonotype. The rearrangement links TRBV6-2 or TRBV6-3 to TRBJ1-2; TRBD1 matches at 9 bases. The V and J ends lost 6 bases and 9 bases, in that order; junction bases with no gene match: 8. The CDR3 covers 13 residues. The germline V gene has CDR1 MNHEY and CDR2 SVGEGT. The CDR3 loop reads CASRPGTGTRYTF. As DNA, the CDR3 is TGTGCCAGCAGACCCGGGACAGGGACACGCTACACCTTC.

The table lists this clonotype with a count of one. V usage is TRBV29-1 and J usage is TRBJ2-5; D uncertain. TRBJ2-7 explains the end of the DNA better; the J call may be wrong. Germline lookup yields CDR1 SQVTM and CDR2 ANQGSEA. The CDR3 is 11 residues long. CDR3 sequence (DNA): TGCAGCGTTGGCTCTGGGGACGAGCAGTACTTC. The encoded protein is CSVGSGDEQYF.

This clonotype was found a few times. J is TRBJ2-2 and V is TRBV12-3 or TRBV12-4; D gene uncertain. V lost 7 bases and J lost 1, with 4 bases in between. This CDR3 is built from 12 residues. The CDR3 DNA sequence: TGTGCCAGCAATCTGAACACCGGGGAGCTGTTTTTT. Protein sequence: CASNLNTGELFF.

This clonotype was seen many times. This chain connects TRBV12-3 or TRBV12-4 to TRBJ1-1; D is uncertain. V lost 4 bases and J lost 1, with 7 bases in between. The CDR3 totals 13 residues. The CDR3 loop is CASSSSPNTEAFF. In DNA, the CDR3 is TGTGCCAGCAGTTCATCTCCGAACACTGAAGCTTTCTTT.

This clonotype has a count of ten or more. The chain is built from TRBV20-1 and TRBJ2-1; D possibly corresponds to TRBD1 (6 bases). Trimming left V 8 bases short and J 3 bases short, with 14 bases between. The CDR3 sequence is 13 residues long. Per the germline V gene, CDR1 is DFQATT and CDR2 is SNEGSKA (reference sequence). The CDR3 loop reads CSTEEDSYNEQFF. In DNA, the CDR3 is TGCAGTACCGAGGAGGACAGCTACAATGAGCAGTTCTTC.

There are many counts of this clonotype. The CDR3 region has the DNA TGTGCCAGCAGCCCCGTATCCAAAGCGGGGGCCATAACAGATACGCAGTATTTT. Protein sequence: CASSPVSKAGAITDTQYF. This chain connects TRBV7-3 to TRBJ2-3, with TRBD2 matching 8 bases. The CDR3 sequence is 18 residues long. CDR1 and CDR2 from the germline V gene are SGHTA and FQGTGA. V gave up 5 bases and J gave up 3 bases; unmatched junction bases: 16.

This clonotype has a handful of counts. J is TRBJ2-3 and V is TRBV20-1, with a possible D match to TRBD1 (5 bases). CDR3 length: 13 residues. Germline CDR1 and CDR2: DFQATT and SNEGSKA (reference sequence). The ends were cut back, 4 bases at V and 12 bases at J, with 20 bases in the middle. The CDR3 loop is CSAKKGKGPLQYF. The CDR3 DNA sequence: TGCAGTGCTAAAAAGGGGAAAGGGCCCCTCCAGTATTTT.